This record covers a single T cell receptor (beta chain). Stated treatment: randomized to nivolumab then ipilimumab (arm A) or the reverse (arm B). The assay was immunoSEQ multiplex PCR, and TCRdb's table has in-frame clones only and misses some. Among about 9,600 clones listed, less than 25% were seen once. The entry originates in a study of sequential checkpoint blockade in melanoma. With 0 bases removed from V and 0 bases from J, the gap between germline ends came to 6 bases. This CDR3 comprises 14 residues. Germline V gene lookup returns CDR1 SGHNT and CDR2 YENEEA. This receptor was taken from a human donor with melanoma. The chain couples TRBV11-3 to TRBJ2-7; unclear D gene. The sequences come from tumor tissue (inferred from file names), collected from a patient given nivolumab and ipilimumab in sequence. The CDR3 loop is CASSLDAFSYEQYF. DNA for the CDR3: TGTGCCAGCAGCTTAGATGCTTTCTCCTACGAGCAGTACTTC.